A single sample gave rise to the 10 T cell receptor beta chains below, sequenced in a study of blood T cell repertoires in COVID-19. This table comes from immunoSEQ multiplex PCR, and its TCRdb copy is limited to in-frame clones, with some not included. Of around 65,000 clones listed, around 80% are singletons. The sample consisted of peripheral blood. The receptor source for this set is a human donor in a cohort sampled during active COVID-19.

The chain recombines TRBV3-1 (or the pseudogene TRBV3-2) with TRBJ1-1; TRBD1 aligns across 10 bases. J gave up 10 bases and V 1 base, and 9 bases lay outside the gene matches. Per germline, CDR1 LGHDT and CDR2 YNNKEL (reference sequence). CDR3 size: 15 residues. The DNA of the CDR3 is TGTGCCAGCAGCCAAGGACAGGGGGCTCCAGGGGGAGCTTTCTTT. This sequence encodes CASSQGQGAPGGAFF.

The DNA of the CDR3 is TGTGCCACCAGGGGGACAGGGGACTATGGCTACACCTTC. Protein product: CATRGTGDYGYTF. The chain recombines TRBV24-1 with TRBJ1-2, with TRBD1 matching 10 bases. From germline, CDR1 is KGHDR and CDR2 SFDVKD. This CDR3 is 13 amino acids long. J lost 3 bases, V lost 7 bases, and 1 base had no gene match.

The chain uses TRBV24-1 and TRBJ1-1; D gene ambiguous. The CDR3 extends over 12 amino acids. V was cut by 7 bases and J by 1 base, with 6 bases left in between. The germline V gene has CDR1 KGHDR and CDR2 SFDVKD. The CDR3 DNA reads TGTGCCACCAGGGAGGGGAACACTGAAGCTTTCTTT. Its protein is CATREGNTEAFF.

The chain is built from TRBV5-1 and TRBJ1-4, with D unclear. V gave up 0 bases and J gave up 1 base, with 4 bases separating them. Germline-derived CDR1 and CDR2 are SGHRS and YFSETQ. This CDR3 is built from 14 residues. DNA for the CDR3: TGCGCCAGCAGCTTGGCGGTAACTAATGAAAAACTGTTTTTT. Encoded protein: CASSLAVTNEKLFF.

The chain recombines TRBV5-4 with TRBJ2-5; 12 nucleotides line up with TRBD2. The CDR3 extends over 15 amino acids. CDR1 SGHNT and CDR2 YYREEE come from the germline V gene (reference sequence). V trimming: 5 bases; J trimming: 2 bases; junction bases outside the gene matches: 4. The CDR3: CASRRGLAGQETQYF. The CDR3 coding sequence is TGTGCCAGCAGACGCGGACTAGCGGGACAAGAGACCCAGTACTTC.

The CDR3 region is CAWSVSENTEAFF. CDR3 nucleotide sequence: TGTGCCTGGAGTGTCAGCGAGAACACTGAAGCTTTCTTT. The chain employs TRBV30 and TRBJ1-1; D unclear. V shed 0 bases and J shed 1 base, with 6 bases lying between them. The CDR3 covers 13 residues. Germline CDR1 reads GTSNPN; CDR2 reads SVGIG (reference sequence).

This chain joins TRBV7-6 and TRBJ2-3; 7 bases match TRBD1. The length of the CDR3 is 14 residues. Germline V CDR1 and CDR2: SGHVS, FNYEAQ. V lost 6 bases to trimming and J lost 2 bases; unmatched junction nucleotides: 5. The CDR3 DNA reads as TGTGCCAGCAGTAAACAGGGGCCCACAGATACGCAGTATTTT. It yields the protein CASSKQGPTDTQYF. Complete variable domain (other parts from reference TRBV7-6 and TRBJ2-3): GAGVSQSPRYKVTKRGQDVALRCDPISGHVSLYWYRQALGQGPEFLTYFNYEAQQDKSGLPNDRFSAERPEGSISTLTIQRTEQRDSAMYRCASSKQGPTDTQYFGPGTRLTVL.

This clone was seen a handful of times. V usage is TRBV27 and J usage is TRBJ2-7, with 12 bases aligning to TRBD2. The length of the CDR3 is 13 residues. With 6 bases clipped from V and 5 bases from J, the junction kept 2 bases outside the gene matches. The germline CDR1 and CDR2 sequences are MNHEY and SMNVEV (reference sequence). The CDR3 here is CASRTSGRNEQYF. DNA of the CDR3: TGTGCCAGCAGGACTAGCGGGAGAAACGAGCAGTACTTC.

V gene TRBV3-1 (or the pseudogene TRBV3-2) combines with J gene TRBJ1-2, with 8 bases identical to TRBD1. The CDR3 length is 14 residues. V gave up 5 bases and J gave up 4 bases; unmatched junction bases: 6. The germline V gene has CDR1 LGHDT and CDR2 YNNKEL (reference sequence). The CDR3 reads CASSVGQGSYGYTF. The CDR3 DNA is TGTGCCAGCAGCGTCGGACAGGGAAGCTATGGCTACACCTTC.

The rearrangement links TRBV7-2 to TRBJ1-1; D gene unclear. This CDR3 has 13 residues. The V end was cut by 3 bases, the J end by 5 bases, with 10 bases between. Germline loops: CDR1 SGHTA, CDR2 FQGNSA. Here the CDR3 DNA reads TGTGCCAGCAGCTTCGGGGTTGAGACTGAAGCTTTCTTT. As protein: CASSFGVETEAFF.